The clone carrying this T cell receptor beta chain has just one count. Profiling relied on immunoSEQ multiplex PCR, and the TCRdb table lists in-frame clones only, not all of them. The repertoire consists of around 690,000 clones, with less than 95% occurring once and the leading ten covering more than 30%. The healthy adult donors were HIV-negative and reported no recent acute infections or vaccinations. CD8 memory was a combination that joined CD45RO+ cells with CCR7-negative CD45RA+ TemRA cells. The data originate from a study of shared clonotypes between healthy human individuals. Across the study: The donors, a couple of women and three men, were aged 18 to 49.

The CDR3 loop spans 14 amino acids. Trimming removed 3 bases at V and 3 bases at J, with 12 bases between. Per the germline V gene, CDR1 is SGHRS and CDR2 is YFSETQ. The source is a man in his late teens or twenties in good health. Some clones in this sample may be carry-over from other donors' samples. Sequences were obtained from memory CD8+ T cells from PBMCs. Subset noted: CD45RO+ cells pooled with CCR7-negative TemRA cells. The chain combines TRBV5-1 with TRBJ2-5; tentatively, D is TRBD2 (5 bases). This CDR3 reads CASSSLGVEETQYF. The CDR3 DNA sequence: TGCGCCAGCAGCTCGTTGGGAGTGGAAGAGACCCAGTACTTC.